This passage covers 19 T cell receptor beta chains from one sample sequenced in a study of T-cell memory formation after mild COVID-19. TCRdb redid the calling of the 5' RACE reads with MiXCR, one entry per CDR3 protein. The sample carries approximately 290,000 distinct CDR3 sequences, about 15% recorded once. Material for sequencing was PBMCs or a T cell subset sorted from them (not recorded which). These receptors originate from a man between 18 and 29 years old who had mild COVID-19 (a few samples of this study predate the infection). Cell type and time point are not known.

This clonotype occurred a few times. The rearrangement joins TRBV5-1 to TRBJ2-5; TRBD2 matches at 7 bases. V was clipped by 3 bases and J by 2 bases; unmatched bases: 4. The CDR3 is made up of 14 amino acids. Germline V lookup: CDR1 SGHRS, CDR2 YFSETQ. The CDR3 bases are TGCGCCAGCAGCTGGGAGGGGCCTCAAGAGACCCAGTACTTC. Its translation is CASSWEGPQETQYF.

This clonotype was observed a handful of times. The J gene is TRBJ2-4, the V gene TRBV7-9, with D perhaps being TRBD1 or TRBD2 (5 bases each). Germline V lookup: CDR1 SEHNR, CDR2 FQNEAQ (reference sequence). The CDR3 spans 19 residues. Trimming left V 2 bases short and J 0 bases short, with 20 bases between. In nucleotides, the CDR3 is TGTGCCAGCAGCTTATTGGGGCGGAGGTCGGACCTAGCCAAAAACATTCAGTACTTC. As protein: CASSLLGRRSDLAKNIQYF.

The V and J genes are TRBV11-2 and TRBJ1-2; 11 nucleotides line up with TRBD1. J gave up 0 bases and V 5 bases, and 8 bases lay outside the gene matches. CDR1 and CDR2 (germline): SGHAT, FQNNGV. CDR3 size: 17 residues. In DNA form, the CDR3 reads TGTGCCAGCAGCCCAGGGTGGACAGGGGGCGCTAACTATGGCTACACCTTC. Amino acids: CASSPGWTGGANYGYTF.

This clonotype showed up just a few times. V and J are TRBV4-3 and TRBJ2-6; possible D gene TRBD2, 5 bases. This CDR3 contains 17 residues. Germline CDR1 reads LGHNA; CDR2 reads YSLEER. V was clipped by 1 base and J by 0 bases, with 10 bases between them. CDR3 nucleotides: TGCGCCAGCAGCCAAGCTTGGAGGTCCTCTGGGGCCAACGTCCTGACTTTC. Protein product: CASSQAWRSSGANVLTF.

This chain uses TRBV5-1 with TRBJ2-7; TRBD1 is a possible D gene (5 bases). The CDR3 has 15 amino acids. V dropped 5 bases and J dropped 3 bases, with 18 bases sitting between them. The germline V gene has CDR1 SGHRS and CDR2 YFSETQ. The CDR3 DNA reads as TGCGCCAGCAGTTTAAGGGGTCCCCTCTTCTACGAGCAGTACTTC. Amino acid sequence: CASSLRGPLFYEQYF. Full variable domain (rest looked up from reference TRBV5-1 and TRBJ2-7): KAGVTQTPRYLIKTRGQQVTLSCSPISGHRSVSWYQQTPGQGLQFLFEYFSETQRNKGNFPGRFSGRQFSNSRSEMNVSTLELGDSALYLCASSLRGPLFYEQYFGPGTRLTVT.

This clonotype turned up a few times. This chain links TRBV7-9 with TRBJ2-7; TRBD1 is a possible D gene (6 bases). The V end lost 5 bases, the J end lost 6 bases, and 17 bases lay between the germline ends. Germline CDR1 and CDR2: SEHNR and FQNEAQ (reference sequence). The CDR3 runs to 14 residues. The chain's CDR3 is CASSPHAQGSEQYF. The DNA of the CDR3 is TGTGCCAGCAGCCCACATGCACAGGGCTCCGAGCAGTACTTC.

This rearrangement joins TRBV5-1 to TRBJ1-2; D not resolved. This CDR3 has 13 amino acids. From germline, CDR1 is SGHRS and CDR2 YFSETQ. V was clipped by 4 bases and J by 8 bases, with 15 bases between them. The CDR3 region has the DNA TGCGCCAGCAGCCGACCGCCCACGGGCGGCTACACCTTC. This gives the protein CASSRPPTGGYTF.

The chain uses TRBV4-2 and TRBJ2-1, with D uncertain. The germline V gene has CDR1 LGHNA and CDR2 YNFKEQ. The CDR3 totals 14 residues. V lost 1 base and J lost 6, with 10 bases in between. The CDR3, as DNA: TGTGCCAGCAGCCAAGTAGGAATTCGCAATGAGCAGTTCTTC. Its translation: CASSQVGIRNEQFF.

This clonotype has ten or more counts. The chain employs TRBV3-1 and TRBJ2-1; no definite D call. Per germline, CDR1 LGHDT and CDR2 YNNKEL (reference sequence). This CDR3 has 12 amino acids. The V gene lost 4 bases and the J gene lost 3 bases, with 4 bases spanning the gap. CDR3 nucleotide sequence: TGTGCCAGCAGCCCGCGCTACAATGAGCAGTTCTTC. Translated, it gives CASSPRYNEQFF.

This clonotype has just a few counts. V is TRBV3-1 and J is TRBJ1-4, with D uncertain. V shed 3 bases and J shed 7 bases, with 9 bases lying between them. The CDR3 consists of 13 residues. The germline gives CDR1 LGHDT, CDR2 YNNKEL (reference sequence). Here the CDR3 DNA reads TGTGCCAGCAGCCACTTATCGGGTGAAAAACTGTTTTTT. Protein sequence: CASSHLSGEKLFF.

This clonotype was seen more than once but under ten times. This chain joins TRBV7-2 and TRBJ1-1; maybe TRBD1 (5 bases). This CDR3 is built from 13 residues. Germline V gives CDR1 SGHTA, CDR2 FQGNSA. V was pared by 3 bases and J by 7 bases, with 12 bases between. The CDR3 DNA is TGTGCCAGCAGCTTTATGGGGCGGGGTGAAGCTTTCTTT. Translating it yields CASSFMGRGEAFF.

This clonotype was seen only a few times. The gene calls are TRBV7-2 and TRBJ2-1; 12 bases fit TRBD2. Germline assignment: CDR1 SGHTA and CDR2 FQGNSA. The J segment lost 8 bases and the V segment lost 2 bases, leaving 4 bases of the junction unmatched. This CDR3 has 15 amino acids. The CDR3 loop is CASSLRLAGVDEQFF. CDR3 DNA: TGTGCCAGCAGCTTAAGACTAGCGGGGGTAGATGAGCAGTTCTTC.

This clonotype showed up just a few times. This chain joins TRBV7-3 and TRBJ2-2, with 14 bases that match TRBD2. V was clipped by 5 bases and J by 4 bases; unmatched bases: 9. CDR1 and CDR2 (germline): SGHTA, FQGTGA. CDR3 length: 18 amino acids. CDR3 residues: CASSPRTSGGLGTGELFF. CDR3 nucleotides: TGTGCCAGCAGCCCTCGGACTAGCGGGGGGCTCGGCACCGGGGAGCTGTTTTTT.

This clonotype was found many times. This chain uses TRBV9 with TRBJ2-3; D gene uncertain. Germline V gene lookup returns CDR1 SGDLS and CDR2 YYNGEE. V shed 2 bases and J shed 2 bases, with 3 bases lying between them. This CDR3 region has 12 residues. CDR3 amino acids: CASSVLTDTQYF. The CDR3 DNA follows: TGTGCCAGCAGCGTGCTCACAGATACGCAGTATTTT.

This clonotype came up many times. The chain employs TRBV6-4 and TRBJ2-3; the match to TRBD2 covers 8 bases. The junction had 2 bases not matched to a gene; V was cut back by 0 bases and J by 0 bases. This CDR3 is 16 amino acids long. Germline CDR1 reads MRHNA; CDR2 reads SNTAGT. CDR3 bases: TGTGCCAGCAGTGACTCGGCTAGCGGGAGCACAGATACGCAGTATTTT. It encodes CASSDSASGSTDTQYF.

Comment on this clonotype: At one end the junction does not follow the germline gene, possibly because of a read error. CDR3 region: CASILVGTDTQYF. As DNA, the CDR3 is TGCGCCAGCATCTTGGTGGGGACAGATACGCAGTATTTT. The chain employs TRBV5-1 and TRBJ2-3; D uncertain. CDR3 length equals 13 residues. Germline V gene sequence: CDR1 SGHRS, CDR2 YFSETQ.

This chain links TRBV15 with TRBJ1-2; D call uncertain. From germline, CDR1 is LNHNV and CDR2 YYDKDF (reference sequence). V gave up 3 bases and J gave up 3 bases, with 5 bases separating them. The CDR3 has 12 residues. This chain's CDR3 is CATSRTDYGYTF. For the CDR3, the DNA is TGTGCCACCAGCAGGACGGACTATGGCTACACCTTC.

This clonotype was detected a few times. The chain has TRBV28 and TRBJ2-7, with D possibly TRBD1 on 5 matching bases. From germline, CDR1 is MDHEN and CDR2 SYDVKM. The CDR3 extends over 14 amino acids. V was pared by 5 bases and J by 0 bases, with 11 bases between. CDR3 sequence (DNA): TGTGCCAGCAGTAGGGGTTCACACTCCTACGAGCAGTACGTC. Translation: CASSRGSHSYEQYV.

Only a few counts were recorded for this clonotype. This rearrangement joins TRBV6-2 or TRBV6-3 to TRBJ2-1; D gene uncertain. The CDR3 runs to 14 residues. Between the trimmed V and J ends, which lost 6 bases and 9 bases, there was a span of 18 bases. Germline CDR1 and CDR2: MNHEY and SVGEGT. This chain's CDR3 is CASSPRTKDREQFF. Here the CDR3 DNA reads TGTGCCAGCAGCCCGCGGACCAAAGATCGTGAGCAGTTCTTC.